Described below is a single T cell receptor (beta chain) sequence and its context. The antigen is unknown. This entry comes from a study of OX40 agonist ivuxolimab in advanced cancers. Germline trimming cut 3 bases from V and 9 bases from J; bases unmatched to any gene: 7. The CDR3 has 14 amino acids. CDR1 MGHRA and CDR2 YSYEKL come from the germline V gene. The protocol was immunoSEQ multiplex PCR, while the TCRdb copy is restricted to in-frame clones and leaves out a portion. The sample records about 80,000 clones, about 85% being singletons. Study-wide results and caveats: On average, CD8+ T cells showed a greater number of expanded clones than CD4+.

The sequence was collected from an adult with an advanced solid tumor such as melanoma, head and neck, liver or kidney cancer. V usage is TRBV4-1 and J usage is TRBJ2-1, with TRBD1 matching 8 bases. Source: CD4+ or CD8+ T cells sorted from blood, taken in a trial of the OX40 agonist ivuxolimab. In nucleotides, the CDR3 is TGCGCCAGCAGCCAGCAGGACAGGGCTGGTGAGCAGTTCTTC. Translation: CASSQQDRAGEQFF.